This T cell receptor beta chain originates from a study of monozygotic twins with inflammatory bowel disease. Molecular identifiers with 6-nucleotide sample barcodes were added during cDNA synthesis via template switching. Each CDR3 protein gets one entry in TCRdb, which reprocessed the 5' RACE reads and gives no DNA. Its table records 350,000 to 550,000 distinct CDR3 sequences. Regarding this clonotype: What it binds is unknown.

The CDR3 spans 12 residues. Germline loops: CDR1 MNHNY, CDR2 SVGAGI (reference sequence). Study-wide results and limits: With others, IBD patients shared fewer clonotypes than healthy twins did, especially with disease activity.

The sequenced material came from blood. The clonotype comes from a human donor with ulcerative colitis or Crohn's disease, or a healthy co-twin of an affected twin (not recorded which). V is TRBV6-6 and J is TRBJ1-2. CDR3 sequence reads: CATARSNYGYTF.